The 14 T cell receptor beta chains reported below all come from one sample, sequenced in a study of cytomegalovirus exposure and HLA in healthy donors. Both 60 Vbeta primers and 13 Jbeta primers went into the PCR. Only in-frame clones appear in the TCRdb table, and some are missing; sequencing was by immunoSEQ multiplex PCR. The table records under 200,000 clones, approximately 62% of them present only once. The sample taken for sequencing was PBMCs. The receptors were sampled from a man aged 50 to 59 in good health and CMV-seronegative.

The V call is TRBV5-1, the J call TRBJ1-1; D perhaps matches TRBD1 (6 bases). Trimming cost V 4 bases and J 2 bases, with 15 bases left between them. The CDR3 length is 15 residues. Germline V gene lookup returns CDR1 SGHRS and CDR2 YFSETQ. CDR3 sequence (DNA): TGCGCCAGCAGCGCTCTGGACAGATTAAACACTGAAGCTTTCTTT. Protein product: CASSALDRLNTEAFF.

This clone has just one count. The CDR3 sequence is CASSSRVGNYGYTF. DNA for the CDR3: TGTGCCAGCAGCTCCCGGGTCGGTAACTATGGCTACACCTTC. This chain uses TRBV11-2 with TRBJ1-2; no clear D. V gave up 4 bases and J gave up 1 base, with 10 bases separating them. The germline gives CDR1 SGHAT, CDR2 FQNNGV. The CDR3 has 14 residues.

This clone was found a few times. The CDR3 sequence is CASSLPSGGNTGELFF. The CDR3 DNA is TGTGCCAGCAGCCTCCCGAGCGGGGGGAACACCGGGGAGCTGTTTTTT. The chain has TRBV4-2 and TRBJ2-2; the match to TRBD2 covers 8 bases. The V gene's germline CDR1 is LGHNA and CDR2 YNFKEQ. J lost 1 base, V lost 4 bases, and 5 bases had no gene match. This CDR3 is 16 amino acids long.

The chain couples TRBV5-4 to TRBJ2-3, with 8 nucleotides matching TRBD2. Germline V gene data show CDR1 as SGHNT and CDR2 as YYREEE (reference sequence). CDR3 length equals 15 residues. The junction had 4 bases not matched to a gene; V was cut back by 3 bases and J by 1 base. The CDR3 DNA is TGTGCCAGCAGCTACGGGGGGGCCGGCACAGATACGCAGTATTTT. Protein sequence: CASSYGGAGTDTQYF.

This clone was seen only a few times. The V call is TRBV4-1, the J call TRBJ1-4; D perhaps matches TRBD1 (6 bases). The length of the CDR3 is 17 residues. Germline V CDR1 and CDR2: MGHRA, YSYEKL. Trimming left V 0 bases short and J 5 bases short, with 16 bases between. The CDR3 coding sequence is TGCGCCAGCAGCCAAGATCGACCGGGACACTCGAATGAAAAACTGTTTTTT. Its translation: CASSQDRPGHSNEKLFF.

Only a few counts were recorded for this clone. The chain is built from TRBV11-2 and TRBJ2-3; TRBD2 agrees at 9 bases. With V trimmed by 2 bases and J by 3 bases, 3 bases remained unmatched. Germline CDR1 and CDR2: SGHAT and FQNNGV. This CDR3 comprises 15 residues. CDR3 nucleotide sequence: TGTGCCAGCAGCTTACGGCTAGCGGGGACAGATACGCAGTATTTT. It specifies CASSLRLAGTDTQYF.

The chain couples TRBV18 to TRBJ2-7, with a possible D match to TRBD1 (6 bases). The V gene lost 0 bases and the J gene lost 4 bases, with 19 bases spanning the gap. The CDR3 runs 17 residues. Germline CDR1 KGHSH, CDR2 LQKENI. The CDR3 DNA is TGTGCCAGCTCACCACCGGTTTCAGGGGCGAAATTATACGAGCAGTACTTC. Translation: CASSPPVSGAKLYEQYF.

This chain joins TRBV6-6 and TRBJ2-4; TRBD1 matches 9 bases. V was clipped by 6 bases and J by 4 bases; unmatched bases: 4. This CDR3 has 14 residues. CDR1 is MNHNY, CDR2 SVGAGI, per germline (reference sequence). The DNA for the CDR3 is TGTGCCAGCAGACCTGGACAGGGGAAAAACATTCAGTACTTC. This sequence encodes CASRPGQGKNIQYF.

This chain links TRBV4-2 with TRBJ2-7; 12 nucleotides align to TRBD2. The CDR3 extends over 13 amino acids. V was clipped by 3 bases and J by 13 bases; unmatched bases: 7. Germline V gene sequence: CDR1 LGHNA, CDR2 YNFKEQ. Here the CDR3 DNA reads TGTGCCAGCAGCCAGGGAGGACTAGCGGGGTCCTACTTC. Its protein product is CASSQGGLAGSYF.

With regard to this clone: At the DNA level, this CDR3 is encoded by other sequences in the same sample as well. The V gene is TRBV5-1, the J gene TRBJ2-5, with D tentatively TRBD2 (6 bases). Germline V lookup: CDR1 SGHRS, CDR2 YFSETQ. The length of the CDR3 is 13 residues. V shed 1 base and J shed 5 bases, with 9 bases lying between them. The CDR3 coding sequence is TGCGCCAGCAGCTTGACTGGGGGGGAGACCCAGTACTTC. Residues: CASSLTGGETQYF.

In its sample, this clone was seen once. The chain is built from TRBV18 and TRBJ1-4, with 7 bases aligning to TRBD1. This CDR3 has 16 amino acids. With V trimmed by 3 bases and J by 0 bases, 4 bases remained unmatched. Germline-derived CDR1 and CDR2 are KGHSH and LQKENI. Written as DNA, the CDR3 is TGTGCCAGCTCACCGCGGGACAGCCCAACTAATGAAAAACTGTTTTTT. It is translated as CASSPRDSPTNEKLFF.

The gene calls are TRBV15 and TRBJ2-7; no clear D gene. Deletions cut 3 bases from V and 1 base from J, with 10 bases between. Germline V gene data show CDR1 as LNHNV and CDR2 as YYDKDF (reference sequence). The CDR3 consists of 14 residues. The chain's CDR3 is CATSSRQESYEQYF. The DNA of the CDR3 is TGTGCCACCAGCAGCCGGCAGGAATCCTACGAGCAGTACTTC.

CDR3 in amino acids: CASRERGGKGNTIYF. CDR3 sequence (DNA): TGTGCCAGCAGAGAAAGGGGGGGGAAGGGAAACACCATATATTTT. This chain connects TRBV6-1 to TRBJ1-3; D is possibly TRBD1 (6 bases). The CDR3 has 15 residues. Germline V CDR1 and CDR2: MNHNS, SASEGT. Trimming removed 6 bases from V and 4 bases from J, with 16 bases in between.

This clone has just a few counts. CDR3 protein: CASTGRRVTNEQYF. CDR3 in DNA: TGTGCCAGCACTGGAAGGCGGGTCACAAACGAGCAGTACTTC. The V call is TRBV2, the J call TRBJ2-7; tentatively, D is TRBD2 (5 bases). The V end lost 7 bases, the J end lost 5 bases, and 18 bases lay between the germline ends. The germline V gene has CDR1 SNHLY and CDR2 FYNNEI. The CDR3 totals 14 residues.